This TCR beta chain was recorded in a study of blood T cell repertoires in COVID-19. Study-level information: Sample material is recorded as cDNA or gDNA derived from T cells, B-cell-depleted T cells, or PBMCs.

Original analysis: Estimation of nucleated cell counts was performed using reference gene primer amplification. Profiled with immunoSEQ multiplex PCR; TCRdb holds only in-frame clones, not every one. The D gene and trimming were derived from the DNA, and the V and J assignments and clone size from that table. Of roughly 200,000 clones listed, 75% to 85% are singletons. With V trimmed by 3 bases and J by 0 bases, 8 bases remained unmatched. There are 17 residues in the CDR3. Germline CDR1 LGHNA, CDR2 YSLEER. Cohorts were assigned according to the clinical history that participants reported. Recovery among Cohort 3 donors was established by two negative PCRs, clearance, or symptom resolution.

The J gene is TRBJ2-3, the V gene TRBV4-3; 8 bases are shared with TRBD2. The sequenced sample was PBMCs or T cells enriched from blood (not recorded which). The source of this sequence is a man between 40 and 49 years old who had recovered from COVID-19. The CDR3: CASSQILAEISTDTQYF. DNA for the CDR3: TGCGCCAGCAGCCAGATACTAGCGGAGATTAGCACAGATACGCAGTATTTT.